A selection of T cell receptor beta chains follows, all from one sample in a study of CD8+CD57+ T cells in acquired aplastic anemia. From the reads, TCRdb called clonotypes with MiXCR, one entry per CDR3 protein. The sample contains roughly 240,000 distinct CDR3 sequences, 40% to 50% of which appear only once. Sequencing input: sorted CD4+, CD8+, or CD8+CD57+ T cells (not recorded which) from PBMCs. The receptor set was obtained from a human donor with aplastic anemia. The CDR3 runs from the conserved cysteine through the conserved F or W. Each record gives: V gene, J gene, clone size, D gene, CDR3 protein, CDR3 DNA. D genes are given only for firm matches. Size is stated for part of the rows, as once, few or many counts, or as a class when the clone is expanded.

v_call: TRBV10-3
j_call: TRBJ2-3
clone_size: -
d_call: -
cdr3_aa: CAISESVGAGTDTQYF
cdr3_nt: TGTGCCATCAGTGAGTCTGTGGGGGCCGGGACAGATACGCAGTATTTT

v_call: TRBV6-6
j_call: TRBJ2-7
clone_size: many
d_call: TRBD1
cdr3_aa: CASSSTGGRYEQYF
cdr3_nt: TGTGCCAGCAGTTCGACAGGGGGGAGGTACGAGCAGTACTTC

v_call: TRBV19
j_call: TRBJ1-2
clone_size: -
d_call: -
cdr3_aa: CASSMYEGYTF
cdr3_nt: TGTGCCAGTAGTATGTACGAGGGCTACACCTTC

v_call: TRBV7-3
j_call: TRBJ2-7
clone_size: -
d_call: TRBD1
cdr3_aa: CASSLGTGDDYEQYF
cdr3_nt: TGTGCCAGCAGCTTGGGGACAGGGGACGATTACGAGCAGTACTTC

v_call: TRBV19
j_call: TRBJ1-1
clone_size: -
d_call: -
cdr3_aa: CASRPELGEAFF
cdr3_nt: TGTGCCAGTAGGCCTGAACTGGGTGAAGCTTTCTTT

v_call: TRBV7-9
j_call: TRBJ1-2
clone_size: once
d_call: -
cdr3_aa: CASSLSAGDVYTF
cdr3_nt: TGTGCCAGCAGCTTAAGTGCAGGGGATGTCTACACCTTC

v_call: TRBV7-9
j_call: TRBJ2-7
clone_size: -
d_call: TRBD2
cdr3_aa: CASSFTAGTYEQYF
cdr3_nt: TGTGCCAGCAGCTTTACAGCGGGGACTTACGAGCAGTACTTC

v_call: TRBV19
j_call: TRBJ1-6
clone_size: -
d_call: TRBD1
cdr3_aa: CASSIGISPEGRTGRIHF
cdr3_nt: TGTGCCAGTAGTATAGGGATTTCACCGGAAGGGAGGACAGGCCGAATCCACTTT

v_call: TRBV20-1
j_call: TRBJ1-1
clone_size: -
d_call: TRBD1
cdr3_aa: CSVRRTGDTEAFF
cdr3_nt: TGCAGTGTACGACGGACAGGGGACACTGAAGCTTTCTTT

v_call: TRBV20-1
j_call: TRBJ1-5
clone_size: -
d_call: -
cdr3_aa: CSATDGLVRTQPQHF
cdr3_nt: TGCAGTGCTACGGACGGGTTGGTGCGTACTCAGCCCCAGCATTTT

v_call: TRBV7-2
j_call: TRBJ1-1
clone_size: -
d_call: -
cdr3_aa: CASSGREAFF
cdr3_nt: TGTGCCAGCAGCGGGCGGGAAGCTTTCTTT

v_call: TRBV2
j_call: TRBJ1-6
clone_size: many
d_call: -
cdr3_aa: CASRDYEIRPLHF
cdr3_nt: TGTGCCAGCAGAGATTATGAGATCCGACCCCTCCACTTT

v_call: TRBV9
j_call: TRBJ2-1
clone_size: -
d_call: -
cdr3_aa: CASSSREDEQFF
cdr3_nt: TGTGCCAGCAGCTCCCGTGAGGATGAGCAGTTCTTC

v_call: TRBV7-9
j_call: TRBJ1-2
clone_size: many
d_call: -
cdr3_aa: CASSYDGYYGYTF
cdr3_nt: TGTGCCAGCAGCTATGATGGGTACTATGGCTACACCTTC

v_call: TRBV15
j_call: TRBJ2-4
clone_size: few
d_call: TRBD2
cdr3_aa: CATSRDDVTSGAKNIQYF
cdr3_nt: TGTGCCACCAGCAGAGATGACGTGACTAGCGGAGCCAAAAACATTCAGTACTTC

v_call: TRBV7-9
j_call: TRBJ2-3
clone_size: -
d_call: -
cdr3_aa: CASSPGGGDTQYF
cdr3_nt: TGTGCCAGCAGCCCCGGAGGAGGGGATACGCAGTATTTT

v_call: TRBV19
j_call: TRBJ1-3
clone_size: -
d_call: -
cdr3_aa: CASSVAYRGTGNTIYF
cdr3_nt: TGTGCCAGCAGCGTAGCCTACCGGGGGACTGGAAACACCATATATTTT

v_call: TRBV12-3/TRBV12-4
j_call: TRBJ2-7
clone_size: many
d_call: -
cdr3_aa: CASGERGSYEQYF
cdr3_nt: TGTGCCAGCGGGGAAAGGGGATCCTACGAGCAGTACTTC

v_call: TRBV28
j_call: TRBJ2-5
clone_size: once
d_call: TRBD2
cdr3_aa: CASSAAQGTSGGSWQETQYF
cdr3_nt: TGTGCCAGCAGCGCCGCCCAAGGGACTAGCGGGGGGTCTTGGCAAGAGACCCAGTACTTC

v_call: TRBV2
j_call: TRBJ1-2
clone_size: -
d_call: -
cdr3_aa: CASSALESYGYTF
cdr3_nt: TGTGCCAGCAGTGCTCTGGAATCCTATGGCTACACCTTC

v_call: TRBV7-7
j_call: TRBJ2-3
clone_size: -
d_call: TRBD1
cdr3_aa: CASRINRGRADTQYF
cdr3_nt: TGTGCCAGCAGGATCAACAGGGGGCGCGCAGATACGCAGTATTTT